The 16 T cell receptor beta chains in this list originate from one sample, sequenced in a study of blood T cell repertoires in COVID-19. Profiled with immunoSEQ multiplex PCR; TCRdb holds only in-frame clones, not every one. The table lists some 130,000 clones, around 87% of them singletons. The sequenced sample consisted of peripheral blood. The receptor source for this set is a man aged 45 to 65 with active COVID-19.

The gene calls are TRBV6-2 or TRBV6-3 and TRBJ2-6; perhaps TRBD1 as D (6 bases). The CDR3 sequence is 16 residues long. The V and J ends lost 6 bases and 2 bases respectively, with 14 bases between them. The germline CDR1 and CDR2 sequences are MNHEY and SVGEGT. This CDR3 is CASSRDRLAGANVLTF. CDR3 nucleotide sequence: TGTGCCAGCAGCCGCGACAGGCTTGCTGGGGCCAACGTCCTGACTTTC.

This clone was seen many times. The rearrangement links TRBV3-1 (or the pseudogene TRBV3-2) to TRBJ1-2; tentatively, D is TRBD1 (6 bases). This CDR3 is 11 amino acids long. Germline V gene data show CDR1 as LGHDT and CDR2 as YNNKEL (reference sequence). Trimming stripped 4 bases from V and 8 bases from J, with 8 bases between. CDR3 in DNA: TGTGCCAGCAGCCGCGACAGGGGCTACACCTTC. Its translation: CASSRDRGYTF.

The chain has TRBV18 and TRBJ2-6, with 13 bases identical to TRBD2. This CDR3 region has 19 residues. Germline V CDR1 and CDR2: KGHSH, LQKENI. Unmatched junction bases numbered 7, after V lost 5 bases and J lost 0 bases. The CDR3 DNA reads TGTGCCAGCTCAACTTTGGGACTAGCGGGGAGCTCTGGGGCCAACGTCCTGACTTTC. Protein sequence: CASSTLGLAGSSGANVLTF.

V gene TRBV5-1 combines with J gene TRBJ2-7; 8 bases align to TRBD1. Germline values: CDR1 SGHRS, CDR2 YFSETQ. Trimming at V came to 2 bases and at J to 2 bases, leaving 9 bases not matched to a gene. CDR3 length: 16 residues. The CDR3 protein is CASSLRLGQGAYEQYF. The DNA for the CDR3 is TGCGCCAGCAGCTTAAGATTAGGACAGGGAGCCTACGAGCAGTACTTC.

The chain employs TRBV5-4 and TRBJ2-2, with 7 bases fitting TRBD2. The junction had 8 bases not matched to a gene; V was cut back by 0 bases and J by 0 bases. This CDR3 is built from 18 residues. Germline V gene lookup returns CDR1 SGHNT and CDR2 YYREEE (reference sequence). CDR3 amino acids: CASSLAGRGSTNTGELFF. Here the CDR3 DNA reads TGTGCCAGCAGCTTGGCCGGTCGCGGGAGTACGAACACCGGGGAGCTGTTTTTT.

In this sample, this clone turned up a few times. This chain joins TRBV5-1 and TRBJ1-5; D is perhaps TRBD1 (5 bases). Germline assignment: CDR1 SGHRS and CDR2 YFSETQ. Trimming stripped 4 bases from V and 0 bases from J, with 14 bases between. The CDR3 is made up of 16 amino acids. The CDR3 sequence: CASSPQAGGSNQPQHF. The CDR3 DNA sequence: TGCGCCAGCAGCCCGCAGGCGGGGGGTAGCAATCAGCCCCAGCATTTT.

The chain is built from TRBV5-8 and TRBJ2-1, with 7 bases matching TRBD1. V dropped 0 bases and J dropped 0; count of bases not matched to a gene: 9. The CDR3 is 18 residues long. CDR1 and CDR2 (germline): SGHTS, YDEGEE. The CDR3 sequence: CASSLGTGATSSYNEQFF. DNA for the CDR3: TGTGCCAGCAGCTTGGGCACAGGGGCGACGAGCTCCTACAATGAGCAGTTCTTC.

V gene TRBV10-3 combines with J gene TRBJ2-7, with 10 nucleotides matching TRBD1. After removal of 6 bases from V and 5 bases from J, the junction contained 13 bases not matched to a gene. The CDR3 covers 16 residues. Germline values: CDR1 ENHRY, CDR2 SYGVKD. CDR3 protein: CAISEGDRGNRHEQYF. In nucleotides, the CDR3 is TGTGCCATCAGCGAAGGGGACAGGGGAAATCGCCACGAGCAGTACTTC.

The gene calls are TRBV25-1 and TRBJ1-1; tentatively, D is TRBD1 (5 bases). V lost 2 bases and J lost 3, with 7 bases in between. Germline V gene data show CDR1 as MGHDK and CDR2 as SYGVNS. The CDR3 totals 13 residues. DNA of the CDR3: TGTGCCAGCAGTGAAGTCAGGGACACTGAAGCTTTCTTT. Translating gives CASSEVRDTEAFF.

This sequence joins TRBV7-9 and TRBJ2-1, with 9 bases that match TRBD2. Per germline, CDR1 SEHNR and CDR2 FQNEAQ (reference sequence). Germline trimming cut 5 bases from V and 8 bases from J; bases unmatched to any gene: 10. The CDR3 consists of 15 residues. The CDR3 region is CASSQSRGGPDEQFF. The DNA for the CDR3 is TGTGCCAGCAGCCAATCGCGGGGGGGCCCCGATGAGCAGTTCTTC.

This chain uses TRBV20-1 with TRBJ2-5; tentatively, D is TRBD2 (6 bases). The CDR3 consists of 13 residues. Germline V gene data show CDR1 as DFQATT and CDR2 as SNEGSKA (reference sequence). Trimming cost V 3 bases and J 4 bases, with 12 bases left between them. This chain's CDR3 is CSASSAGLETQYF. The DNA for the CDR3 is TGCAGTGCTAGTTCTGCGGGGTTAGAGACCCAGTACTTC.

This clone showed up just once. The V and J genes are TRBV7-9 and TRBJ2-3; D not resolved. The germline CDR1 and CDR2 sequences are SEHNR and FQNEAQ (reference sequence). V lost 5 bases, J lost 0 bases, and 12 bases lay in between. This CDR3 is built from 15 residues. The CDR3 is CASSPRGTSTDTQYF. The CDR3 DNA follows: TGTGCCAGCAGCCCCCGCGGCACTAGCACAGATACGCAGTATTTT.

The CDR3 sequence: CASSLNTRGQFF. The DNA of the CDR3 is TGCGCCAGCAGCTTGAACACCCGGGGGCAGTTCTTC. The gene calls are TRBV5-1 and TRBJ2-1; D may be TRBD2 (5 bases). Deletions cut 1 base from V and 12 bases from J, with 11 bases between. Germline V gives CDR1 SGHRS, CDR2 YFSETQ. The CDR3 is 12 residues long.

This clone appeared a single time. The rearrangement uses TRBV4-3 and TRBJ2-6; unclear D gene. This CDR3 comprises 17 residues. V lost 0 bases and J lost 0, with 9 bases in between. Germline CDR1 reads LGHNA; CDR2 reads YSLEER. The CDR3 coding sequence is TGCGCCAGCAGCCAAGATTATCGGTTCTCTGGGGCCAACGTCCTGACTTTC. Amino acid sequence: CASSQDYRFSGANVLTF.

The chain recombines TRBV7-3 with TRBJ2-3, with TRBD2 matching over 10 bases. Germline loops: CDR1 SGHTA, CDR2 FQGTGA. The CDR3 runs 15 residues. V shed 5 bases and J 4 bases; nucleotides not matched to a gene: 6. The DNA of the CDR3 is TGTGCCAGCAGCACGGCTAGCGGGGGTGCAGATACGCAGTATTTT. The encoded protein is CASSTASGGADTQYF.

The CDR3 coding sequence is TGTGCCAGCAGCTTTGGGATCCGGGACAGATCAACATTCTACGAGCAGTACTTC. It yields the protein CASSFGIRDRSTFYEQYF. This sequence joins TRBV5-5 and TRBJ2-7; 7 bases are a match to TRBD1. CDR3 size: 18 residues. Germline-derived CDR1 and CDR2 are SGHKS and YYEKEE (reference sequence). V gave up 2 bases and J gave up 3 bases; unmatched junction bases: 17.